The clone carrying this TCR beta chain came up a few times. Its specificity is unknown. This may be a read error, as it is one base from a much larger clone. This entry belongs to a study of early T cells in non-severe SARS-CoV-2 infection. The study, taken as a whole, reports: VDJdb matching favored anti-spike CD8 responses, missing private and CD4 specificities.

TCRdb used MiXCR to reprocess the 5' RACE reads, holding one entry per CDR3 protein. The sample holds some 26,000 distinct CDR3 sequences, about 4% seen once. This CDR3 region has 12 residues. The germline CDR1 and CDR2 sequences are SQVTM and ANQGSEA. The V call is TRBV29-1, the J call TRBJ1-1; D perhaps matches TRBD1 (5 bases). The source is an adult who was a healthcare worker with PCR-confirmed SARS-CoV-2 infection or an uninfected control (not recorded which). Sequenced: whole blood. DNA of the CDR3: TGCAGCGTTGTGGACACCGTTACTGAAGCTTACTTT. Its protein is CSVVDTVTEAYF.